Included here is one TCR beta chain sequence, with context. Its antigen remains unidentified. Generated by immunoSEQ multiplex PCR, the TCRdb table keeps only in-frame clones and is missing some. The sample has about 7,000 clones; 75% are singletons. Germline-derived CDR1 and CDR2 are LGHNA and YSLEER. Trimming stripped 5 bases from V and 4 bases from J, with 5 bases between. The CDR3 extends over 12 amino acids. The data were obtained in a study of somatic mutations in cytotoxic T cells in rheumatoid arthritis. The overall study: An approximately 29 ml EDTA sample of patient blood was drawn right after diagnosis, before any treatment. Overall study results and limits: Among patients with rheumatoid arthritis, but not healthy controls, CD8+ clonality increased with age. Nobody adjusted the slight TRBV07 underrepresentation in rheumatoid arthritis patients for multiple comparisons. Among 50 to 75 patients, several showed a largest CD8+ clone that surpassed 20% of CD8+ cells.

The TCR comes from an adult with rheumatoid arthritis. Sequencing was carried out using CD8+ T cells sorted from blood. The chain recombines TRBV4-3 with TRBJ2-2; D remains unclear. CDR3 protein: CASSLGTGELFF. In DNA, the CDR3 is TGCGCCAGCAGCTTAGGCACCGGGGAGCTGTTTTTT.